This TCR beta chain was found in a study of identical twins. General study points: Invariant MAIT and iNKT cells may have partly biased zero-insertion analyses. The abundant beta clonotypes from cord blood had fewer insertions, and memory repertoires had none of this.

TCRdb re-analysed the 5' RACE reads in MiXCR, keeping a single row per CDR3 protein. The sample lists fewer than 650,000 distinct CDR3 sequences, about 7.6% occurring once. Comment on this clonotype: The antigen is undetermined.

These data also formed part of another study, on yellow fever vaccine responses in identical twins.

Material: PBMCs. This TCR was recovered from a young woman in good health.

Here the CDR3 reads CATSRDVPSSTDTQYF. In DNA form, the CDR3 reads TGTGCCACCAGCAGAGATGTACCCTCTAGCACAGATACGCAGTATTTT. This sequence joins TRBV15 and TRBJ2-3; D not resolved. The length of the CDR3 is 16 residues. CDR1 is LNHNV and CDR2 is YYDKDF in the germline V gene (reference sequence). The ends were cut back, 0 bases at V and 0 bases at J, with 10 bases in the middle.